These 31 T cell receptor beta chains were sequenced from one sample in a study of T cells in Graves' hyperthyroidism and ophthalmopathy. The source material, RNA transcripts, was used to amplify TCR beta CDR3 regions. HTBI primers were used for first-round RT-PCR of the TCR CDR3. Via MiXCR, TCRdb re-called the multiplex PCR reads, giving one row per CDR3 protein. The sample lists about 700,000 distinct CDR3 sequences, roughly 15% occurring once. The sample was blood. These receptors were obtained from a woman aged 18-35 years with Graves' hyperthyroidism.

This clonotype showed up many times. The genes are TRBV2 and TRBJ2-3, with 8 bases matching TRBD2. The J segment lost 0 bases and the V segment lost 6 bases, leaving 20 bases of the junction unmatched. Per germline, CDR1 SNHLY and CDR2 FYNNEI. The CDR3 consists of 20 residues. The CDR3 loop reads CASRPSGSSVGGLSTDTQYF. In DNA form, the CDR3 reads TGTGCCAGCAGACCCAGCGGGAGTAGCGTGGGGGGCCTTAGCACAGATACGCAGTATTTT.

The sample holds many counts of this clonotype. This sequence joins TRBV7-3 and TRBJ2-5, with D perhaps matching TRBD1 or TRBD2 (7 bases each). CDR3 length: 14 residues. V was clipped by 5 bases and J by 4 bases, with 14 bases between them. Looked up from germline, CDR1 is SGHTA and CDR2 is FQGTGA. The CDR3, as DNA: TGTGCCAGCAGCCCGACAGGGAGGGGAGAGACCCAGTACTTC. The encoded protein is CASSPTGRGETQYF. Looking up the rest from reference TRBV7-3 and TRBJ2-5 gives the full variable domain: GAGVSQTPSNKVTEKGKYVELRCDPISGHTALYWYRQSLGQGPEFLIYFQGTGAADDSGLPNDRFFAVRPEGSVSTLKIQRTERGDSAVYLCASSPTGRGETQYFGPGTRLLVL.

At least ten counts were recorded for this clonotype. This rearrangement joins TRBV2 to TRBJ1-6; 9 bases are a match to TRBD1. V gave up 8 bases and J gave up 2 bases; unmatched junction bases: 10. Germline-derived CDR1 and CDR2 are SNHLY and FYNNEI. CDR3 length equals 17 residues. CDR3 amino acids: CASYRDRVGTYNSPLHF. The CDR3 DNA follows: TGTGCCAGCTACCGGGACAGGGTCGGAACCTATAATTCACCCCTCCACTTT.

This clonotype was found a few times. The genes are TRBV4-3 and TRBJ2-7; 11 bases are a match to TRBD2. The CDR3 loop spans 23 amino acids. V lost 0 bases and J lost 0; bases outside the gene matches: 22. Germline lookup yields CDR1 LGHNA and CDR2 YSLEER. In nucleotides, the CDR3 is TGCGCCAGCAGCCAAGAAGCTTTGGTACTAGCGGGAGTCCCCACCCCCCCCTCCTACGAGCAGTACTTC. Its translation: CASSQEALVLAGVPTPPSYEQYF.

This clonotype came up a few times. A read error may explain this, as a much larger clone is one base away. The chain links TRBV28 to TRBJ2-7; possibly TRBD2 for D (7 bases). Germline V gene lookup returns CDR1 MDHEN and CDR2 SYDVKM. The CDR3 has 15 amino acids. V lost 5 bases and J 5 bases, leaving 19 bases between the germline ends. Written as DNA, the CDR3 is TGTGCCAGCAGTCCGGTGCCGGGGGGCACCCACGAGCAGTACTTC. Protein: CASSPVPGGTHEQYF.

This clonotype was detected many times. The CDR3 bases are TGTGCCAGCAGGGGGGACTATTCACCCCTCCACTTT. Translation gives CASRGDYSPLHF. The chain couples TRBV2 to TRBJ1-6; D is possibly TRBD1 (5 bases). The CDR3 totals 12 residues. Deletions cut 6 bases from V and 8 bases from J, with 8 bases between. The germline gives CDR1 SNHLY, CDR2 FYNNEI.

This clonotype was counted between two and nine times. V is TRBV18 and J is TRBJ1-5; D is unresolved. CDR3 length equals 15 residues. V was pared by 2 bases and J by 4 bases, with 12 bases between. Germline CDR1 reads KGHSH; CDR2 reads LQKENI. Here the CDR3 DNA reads TGTGCCAGCTCACCAACCGGGCTCTTGAATCAGCCCCAGCATTTT. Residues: CASSPTGLLNQPQHF.

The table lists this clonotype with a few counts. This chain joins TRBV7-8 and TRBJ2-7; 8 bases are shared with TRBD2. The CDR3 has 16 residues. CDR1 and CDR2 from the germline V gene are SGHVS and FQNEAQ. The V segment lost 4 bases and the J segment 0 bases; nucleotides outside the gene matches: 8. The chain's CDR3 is CASSSPAGTSSYEQYF. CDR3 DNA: TGTGCCAGCAGCTCGCCAGCCGGGACTAGCTCCTACGAGCAGTACTTC.

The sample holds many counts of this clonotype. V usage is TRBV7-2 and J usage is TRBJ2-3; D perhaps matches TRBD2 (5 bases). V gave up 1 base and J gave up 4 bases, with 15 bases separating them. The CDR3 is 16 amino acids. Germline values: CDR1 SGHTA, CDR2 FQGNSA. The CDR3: CASSLVGGLGPDTQYF. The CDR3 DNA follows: TGTGCCAGCAGCTTAGTAGGAGGACTCGGGCCAGATACGCAGTATTTT.

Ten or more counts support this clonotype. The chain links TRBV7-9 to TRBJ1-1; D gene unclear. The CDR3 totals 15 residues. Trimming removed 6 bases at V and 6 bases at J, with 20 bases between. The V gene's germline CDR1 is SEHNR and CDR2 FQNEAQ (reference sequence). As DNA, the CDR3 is TGTGCCAGCAGTTCCCCAAGTTCGGCGGCCTCTGAAGCTTTCTTT. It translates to CASSSPSSAASEAFF.

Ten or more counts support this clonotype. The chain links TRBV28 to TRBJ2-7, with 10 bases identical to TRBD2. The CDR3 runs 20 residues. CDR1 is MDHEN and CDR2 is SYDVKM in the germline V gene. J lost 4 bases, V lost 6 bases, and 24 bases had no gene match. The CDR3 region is CASSSVLGPLTQREGYEQYF. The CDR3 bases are TGTGCCAGCAGCTCAGTTTTAGGTCCGCTTACGCAGCGGGAGGGTTACGAGCAGTACTTC.

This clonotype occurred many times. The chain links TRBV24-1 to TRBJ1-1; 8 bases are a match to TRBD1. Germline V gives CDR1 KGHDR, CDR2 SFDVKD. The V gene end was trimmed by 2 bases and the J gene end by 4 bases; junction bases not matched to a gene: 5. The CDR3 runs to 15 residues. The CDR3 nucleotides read TGTGCCACCAGTGATTCCGGACAGGGCTTCACTGAAGCTTTCTTT. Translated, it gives CATSDSGQGFTEAFF.

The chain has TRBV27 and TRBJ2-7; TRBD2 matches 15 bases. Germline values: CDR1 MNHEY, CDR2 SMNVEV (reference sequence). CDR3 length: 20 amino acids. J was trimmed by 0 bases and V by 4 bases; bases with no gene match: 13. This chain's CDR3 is CASSSSPGLAGGHSSYEQYF. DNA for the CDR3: TGTGCCAGCAGTTCCTCTCCGGGACTAGCGGGAGGACACAGCTCCTACGAGCAGTACTTC.

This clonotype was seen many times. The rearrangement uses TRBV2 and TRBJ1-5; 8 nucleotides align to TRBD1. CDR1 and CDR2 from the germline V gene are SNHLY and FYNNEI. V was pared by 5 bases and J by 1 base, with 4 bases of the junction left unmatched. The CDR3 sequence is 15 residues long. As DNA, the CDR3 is TGTGCCAGCAGTCCCGACAGGGGCAGCAATCAGCCCCAGCATTTT. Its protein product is CASSPDRGSNQPQHF.

The CDR3 reads CSAHRREGPGELFF. CDR3 nucleotides: TGCAGTGCTCACAGGCGGGAGGGCCCTGGGGAGCTGTTTTTT. The chain uses TRBV20-1 and TRBJ2-2; 9 bases are a match to TRBD2. With V trimmed by 5 bases and J by 8 bases, 9 bases remained unmatched. CDR1 is DFQATT, CDR2 SNEGSKA, per germline (reference sequence). CDR3 length: 14 amino acids.

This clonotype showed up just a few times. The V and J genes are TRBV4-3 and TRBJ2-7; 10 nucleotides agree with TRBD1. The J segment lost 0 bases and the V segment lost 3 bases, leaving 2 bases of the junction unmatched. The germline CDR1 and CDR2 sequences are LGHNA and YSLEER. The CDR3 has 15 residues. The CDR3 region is CASSQGTGVSYEQYF. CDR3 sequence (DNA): TGCGCCAGCAGCCAGGGGACAGGGGTCTCCTACGAGCAGTACTTC.

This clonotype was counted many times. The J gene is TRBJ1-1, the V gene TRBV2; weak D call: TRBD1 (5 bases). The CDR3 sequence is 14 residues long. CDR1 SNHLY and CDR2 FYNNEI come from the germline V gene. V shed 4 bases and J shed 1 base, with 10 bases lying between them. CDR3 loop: CASSAGRGNTEAFF. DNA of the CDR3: TGTGCCAGCAGTGCAGGGCGCGGGAACACTGAAGCTTTCTTT.

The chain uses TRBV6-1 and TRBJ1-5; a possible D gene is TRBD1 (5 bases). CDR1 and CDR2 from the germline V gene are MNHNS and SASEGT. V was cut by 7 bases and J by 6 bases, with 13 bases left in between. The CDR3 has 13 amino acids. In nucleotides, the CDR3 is TGTGCCAGCATGAGGGGCACTGTTCAGCCCCAGCATTTT. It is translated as CASMRGTVQPQHF.

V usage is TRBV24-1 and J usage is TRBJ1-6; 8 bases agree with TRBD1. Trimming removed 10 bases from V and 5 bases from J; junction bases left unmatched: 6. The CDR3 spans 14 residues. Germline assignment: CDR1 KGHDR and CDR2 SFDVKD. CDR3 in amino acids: CATVLGQDNSPLHF. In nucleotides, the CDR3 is TGTGCCACGGTTCTGGGACAGGATAATTCACCCCTCCACTTT.

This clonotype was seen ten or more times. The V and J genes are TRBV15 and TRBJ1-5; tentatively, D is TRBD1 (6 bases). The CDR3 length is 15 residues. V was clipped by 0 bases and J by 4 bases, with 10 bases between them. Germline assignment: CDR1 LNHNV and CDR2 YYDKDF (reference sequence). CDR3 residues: CATSRDKGGNQPQHF. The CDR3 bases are TGTGCCACCAGCAGAGATAAGGGGGGGAATCAGCCCCAGCATTTT.

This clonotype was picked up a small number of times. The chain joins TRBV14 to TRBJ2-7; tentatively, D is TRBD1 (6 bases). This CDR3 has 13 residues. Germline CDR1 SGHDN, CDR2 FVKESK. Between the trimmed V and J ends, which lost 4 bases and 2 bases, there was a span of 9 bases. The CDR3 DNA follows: TGTGCCAGCAGCCTTCGGACAGCCTACGAGCAGTACTTC. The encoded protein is CASSLRTAYEQYF.

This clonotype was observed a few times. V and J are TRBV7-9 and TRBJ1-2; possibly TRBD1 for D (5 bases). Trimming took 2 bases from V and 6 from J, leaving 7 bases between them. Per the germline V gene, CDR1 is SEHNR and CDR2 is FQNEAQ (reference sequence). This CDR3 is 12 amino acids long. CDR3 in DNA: TGTGCCAGCAGCTTACAAGGGGATGGCTACACCTTC. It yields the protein CASSLQGDGYTF.

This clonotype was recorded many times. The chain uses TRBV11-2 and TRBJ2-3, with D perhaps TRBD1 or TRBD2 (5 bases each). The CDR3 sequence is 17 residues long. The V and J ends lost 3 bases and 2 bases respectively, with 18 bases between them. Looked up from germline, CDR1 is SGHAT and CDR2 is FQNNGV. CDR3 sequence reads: CASSFYTGTLNTDTQYF. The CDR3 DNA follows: TGTGCCAGCAGCTTTTACACCGGGACCCTCAACACAGATACGCAGTATTTT.

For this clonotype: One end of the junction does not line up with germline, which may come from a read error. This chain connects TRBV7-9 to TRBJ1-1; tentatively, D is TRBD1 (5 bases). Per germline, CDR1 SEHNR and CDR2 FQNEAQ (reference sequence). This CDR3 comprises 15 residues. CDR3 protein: CASTDRQGLDTGAFF. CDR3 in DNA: TGTGCCAGCACCGACCGCCAGGGTCTTGACACTGGAGCTTTCTTT.

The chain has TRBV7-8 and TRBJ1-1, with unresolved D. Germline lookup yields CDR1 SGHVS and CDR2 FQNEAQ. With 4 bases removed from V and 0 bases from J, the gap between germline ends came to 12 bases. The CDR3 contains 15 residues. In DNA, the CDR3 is TGTGCCAGCAGCTGGAGGTGGCTATTGAACACTGAAGCTTTCTTT. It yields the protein CASSWRWLLNTEAFF.

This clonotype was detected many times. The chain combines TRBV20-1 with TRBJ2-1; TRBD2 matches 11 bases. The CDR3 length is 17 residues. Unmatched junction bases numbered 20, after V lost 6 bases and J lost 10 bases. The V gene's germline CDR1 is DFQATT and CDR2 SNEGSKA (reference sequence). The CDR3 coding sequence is TGCAGTGCCCCGGGTAGCGGGAGGGCATGGGCAAATGGGGAGCAGTTCTTC. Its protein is CSAPGSGRAWANGEQFF.

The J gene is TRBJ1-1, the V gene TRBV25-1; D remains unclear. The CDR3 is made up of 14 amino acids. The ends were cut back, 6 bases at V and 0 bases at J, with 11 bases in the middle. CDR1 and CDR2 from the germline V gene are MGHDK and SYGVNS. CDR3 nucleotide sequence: TGTGCCAGCAGCAAGAATTACATGAACACTGAAGCTTTCTTT. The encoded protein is CASSKNYMNTEAFF.

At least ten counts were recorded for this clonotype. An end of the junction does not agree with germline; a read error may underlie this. Written as DNA, the CDR3 is TGTGCCAGCAGTAACTCAGCCTTTATGGGAGATGGGACAGATACGCAGTATTTT. Protein: CASSNSAFMGDGTDTQYF. This sequence joins TRBV6-2 or TRBV6-3 and TRBJ2-3, with D tentatively TRBD2 (5 bases). The CDR3 spans 18 residues. Germline V gene lookup returns CDR1 MNHEY and CDR2 SVGEGT.

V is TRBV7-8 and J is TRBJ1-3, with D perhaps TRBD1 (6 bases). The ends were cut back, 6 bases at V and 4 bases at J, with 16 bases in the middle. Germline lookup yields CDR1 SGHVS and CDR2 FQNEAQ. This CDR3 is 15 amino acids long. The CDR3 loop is CASRHDRFKGNTIYF. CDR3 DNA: TGTGCCAGCAGGCATGACAGGTTTAAGGGAAACACCATATATTTT. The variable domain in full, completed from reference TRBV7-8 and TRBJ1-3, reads GAGVSQSPRYKVAKRGQDVALRCDPISGHVSLFWYQQALGQGPEFLTYFQNEAQLDKSGLPSDRFFAERPEGSVSTLKIQRTQQEDSAVYLCASRHDRFKGNTIYFGEGSWLTVV.

DNA for the CDR3: TGTGCCAGTCGGGACGCCCTAGGTACCGGGGAGCTGTTTTTT. Translating gives CASRDALGTGELFF. This chain joins TRBV19 and TRBJ2-2, with D perhaps being TRBD1 or TRBD2 (5 bases each). In germline, CDR1 is LNHDA, CDR2 SQIVND (reference sequence). Trimming took off 8 bases at V and 5 bases at J, with 15 bases between the two ends. This CDR3 is built from 14 residues.

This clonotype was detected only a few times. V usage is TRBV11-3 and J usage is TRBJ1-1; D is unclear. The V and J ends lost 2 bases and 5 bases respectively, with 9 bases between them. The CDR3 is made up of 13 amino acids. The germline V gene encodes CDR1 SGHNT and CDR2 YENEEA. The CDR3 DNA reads TGTGCCAGCAGCTTATCCGGGGTGACTGAAGCTTTCTTT. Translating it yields CASSLSGVTEAFF.